This entry lists 13 T cell receptor beta chains sequenced from one sample in a study of cytomegalovirus exposure and HLA in healthy donors. Researchers ran the PCR with 60 Vbeta and 13 Jbeta primers. Some clones are missing from TCRdb's copy, which holds only in-frame ones; the method was immunoSEQ multiplex PCR. The table records some 160,000 clones, 60% to 85% of them present only once. The sample taken for sequencing was PBMCs. The receptors derive from a man between 45 and 60 years old in good health and CMV-seropositive.

For the CDR3, the DNA is TGTGCCAGCAGCTTAGTATCAACTAATGAAAAACTGTTTTTT. Translating gives CASSLVSTNEKLFF. The chain recombines TRBV7-2 with TRBJ1-4; no clear D gene. V lost 1 base, J lost 0 bases, and 3 bases lay in between. CDR1 SGHTA and CDR2 FQGNSA come from the germline V gene. The CDR3 extends over 14 amino acids.

The CDR3 spells CASSRSRTGAVNTEAFF. The CDR3 nucleotides read TGTGCCAGCAGTCGTAGCCGGACAGGGGCCGTGAACACTGAAGCTTTCTTT. The V and J genes are TRBV9 and TRBJ1-1, with 9 bases identical to TRBD1. With 5 bases clipped from V and 0 bases from J, the junction kept 11 bases outside the gene matches. The CDR3 has 17 amino acids. Germline-derived CDR1 and CDR2 are SGDLS and YYNGEE.

The chain is built from TRBV5-6 and TRBJ2-1; 9 bases map to TRBD1. CDR1 SGHDT and CDR2 YYEEEE come from the germline V gene. The CDR3 is 15 amino acids. V was pared by 1 base and J by 7 bases, with 6 bases of the junction left unmatched. In DNA form, the CDR3 reads TGTGCCAGCAGCTTGTGGGACAGGGTTGGGAATGAGCAGTTCTTC. As protein: CASSLWDRVGNEQFF. Based on the CDR3 plus reference TRBV5-6 and TRBJ2-1, the full variable domain is DAGVTQSPTHLIKTRGQQVTLRCSPKSGHDTVSWYQQALGQGPQFIFQYYEEEERQRGNFPDRFSGHQFPNYSSELNVNALLLGDSALYLCASSLWDRVGNEQFFGPGTRLTVL.

V usage is TRBV5-6 and J usage is TRBJ1-5; 11 bases agree with TRBD1. Germline-derived CDR1 and CDR2 are SGHDT and YYEEEE. V shed 3 bases and J 6 bases; nucleotides not matched to a gene: 11. The CDR3 loop spans 17 amino acids. The CDR3 here is CASSSRGTGGKRQPQHF. DNA of the CDR3: TGTGCCAGCAGCTCCCGAGGGACAGGGGGTAAACGTCAGCCCCAGCATTTT.

The gene calls are TRBV9 and TRBJ2-5, with 9 bases identical to TRBD2. The CDR3 is made up of 16 amino acids. V was clipped by 4 bases and J by 1 base; unmatched bases: 8. Germline CDR1 SGDLS, CDR2 YYNGEE. The CDR3 protein is CASSLHSGGVQETQYF. The CDR3 DNA reads as TGTGCCAGCAGCTTACATAGCGGGGGAGTCCAAGAGACCCAGTACTTC. The full variable domain, its missing parts supplied by reference TRBV9 and TRBJ2-5, is DSGVTQTPKHLITATGQRVTLRCSPRSGDLSVYWYQQSLDQGLQFLIQYYNGEERAKGNILERFSAQQFPDLHSELNLSSLELGDSALYFCASSLHSGGVQETQYFGPGTRLLVL.

The chain carries TRBV6-1 and TRBJ2-7, with 9 bases identical to TRBD2. CDR1 and CDR2 (germline): MNHNS, SASEGT. CDR3 length: 15 amino acids. Trimming removed 3 bases from V and 2 bases from J; junction bases left unmatched: 5. CDR3 loop: CASSEGRGGPYEQYF. The CDR3 DNA is TGTGCCAGCAGTGAGGGGCGGGGGGGCCCCTACGAGCAGTACTTC.

This clone was observed a handful of times. The rearrangement joins TRBV4-3 to TRBJ2-2; TRBD2 matches at 7 bases. Trimming took 3 bases from V and 5 from J; bases not matched to a gene: 3. The CDR3 loop spans 14 amino acids. From germline, CDR1 is LGHNA and CDR2 YSLEER. Here the CDR3 reads CASSQGRGTGELFF. The CDR3 nucleotides are TGCGCCAGCAGCCAGGGGAGGGGTACCGGGGAGCTGTTTTTT.

This clone was picked up a small number of times. The chain has TRBV11-2 and TRBJ1-1, with D perhaps matching TRBD1 (6 bases). Per germline, CDR1 SGHAT and CDR2 FQNNGV. Between the trimmed V and J ends, which lost 1 base and 3 bases, there was a span of 12 bases. This CDR3 comprises 15 residues. This CDR3 reads CASSLVPAGDTEAFF. The CDR3 coding sequence is TGTGCCAGCAGCTTAGTGCCCGCAGGGGACACTGAAGCTTTCTTT.

This clone was found a few times. V is TRBV30 and J is TRBJ1-2; a possible D gene is TRBD1 (6 bases). The CDR3 runs 13 residues. CDR1 and CDR2 from the germline V gene are GTSNPN and SVGIG (reference sequence). V was pared by 0 bases and J by 8 bases, with 13 bases between. The CDR3: CAWSVVSGDGYTF. The CDR3 bases are TGTGCCTGGAGTGTTGTGTCAGGGGACGGCTACACCTTC.

The rearrangement joins TRBV4-2 to TRBJ2-7; a possible D gene is TRBD1 (6 bases). The germline V and J ends were trimmed by 4 bases and 1 base, with 17 bases remaining between them. Germline loops: CDR1 LGHNA, CDR2 YNFKEQ. The CDR3 is 16 residues long. The CDR3 region has the DNA TGTGCCAGCAGCCCCTCGGCCGGGGACACTTCCTACGAGCAGTACTTC. Translation: CASSPSAGDTSYEQYF.

This clone occurred a few times. The chain carries TRBV5-6 and TRBJ1-6, with D tentatively TRBD1 (6 bases). Deletions cut 3 bases from V and 8 bases from J, with 15 bases between. The CDR3 spans 15 residues. Germline values: CDR1 SGHDT, CDR2 YYEEEE. CDR3 sequence: CASSSIQGSDSPLHF. The CDR3 DNA reads as TGTGCCAGCAGCTCAATACAGGGATCGGATTCACCCCTCCACTTT.

The V gene is TRBV7-9, the J gene TRBJ2-3, with 11 nucleotides matching TRBD2. J lost 5 bases, V lost 3 bases, and 4 bases had no gene match. The length of the CDR3 is 15 residues. From germline, CDR1 is SEHNR and CDR2 FQNEAQ (reference sequence). CDR3 loop: CASSFSGGAGDTQYF. Here the CDR3 DNA reads TGTGCCAGCAGCTTTAGCGGGGGGGCCGGAGATACGCAGTATTTT.

The chain employs TRBV5-4 and TRBJ1-1; 7 bases are shared with TRBD1. The CDR3 has 15 amino acids. Losses at the gene ends were 0 bases for V and 4 bases for J; bases not matched to a gene: 6. In germline, CDR1 is SGHNT, CDR2 YYREEE (reference sequence). For the CDR3, the DNA is TGTGCCAGCAGCTTGGCCAACGACAGGGTCACTGAAGCTTTCTTT. As protein: CASSLANDRVTEAFF.